This entry lists 13 T cell receptor beta chains sequenced from one sample in a study of cytomegalovirus exposure and HLA in healthy donors. The PCR had 60 Vbeta and 13 Jbeta primers. Produced via immunoSEQ multiplex PCR; TCRdb's table is partial and in-frame only. The sample includes about 160,000 clones, about 76% of them seen just once. The sequenced material came from PBMCs. Source of these receptors: a female donor in good health and CMV-seronegative.

A single count supports this clone. The chain combines TRBV6-5 with TRBJ1-1; the D gene is possibly TRBD1 (6 bases). The CDR3 totals 14 residues. Germline V gene data show CDR1 as MNHEY and CDR2 as SVGAGI. The V end lost 6 bases, the J end lost 3 bases, and 14 bases lay between the germline ends. The CDR3 region has the DNA TGTGCCAGCAGGGAGACAGGATCCCACACTGAAGCTTTCTTT. As protein: CASRETGSHTEAFF.

The chain joins TRBV27 to TRBJ2-1, with 9 nucleotides matching TRBD2. V was pared by 2 bases and J by 0 bases, with 5 bases of the junction left unmatched. There are 17 residues in the CDR3. Germline values: CDR1 MNHEY, CDR2 SMNVEV (reference sequence). CDR3 protein: CASSLRRGGSSYNEQFF. The CDR3 nucleotides are TGTGCCAGCAGTTTAAGGCGGGGGGGAAGCTCCTACAATGAGCAGTTCTTC.

The chain has TRBV14 and TRBJ2-4, with 15 bases identical to TRBD2. The J segment lost 2 bases and the V segment lost 2 bases, leaving 7 bases of the junction unmatched. Germline values: CDR1 SGHDN, CDR2 FVKESK. The CDR3 is 19 amino acids. CDR3 coding DNA: TGTGCCAGCAGCCAATGGACTAGCGGGGGGGCCGTGACCAAAAACATTCAGTACTTC. Amino acids: CASSQWTSGGAVTKNIQYF. Looking up the rest from reference TRBV14 and TRBJ2-4 gives the full variable domain: EAGVTQFPSHSVIEKGQTVTLRCDPISGHDNLYWYRRVMGKEIKFLLHFVKESKQDESGMPNNRFLAERTGGTYSTLKVQPAELEDSGVYFCASSQWTSGGAVTKNIQYFGAGTRLSVL.

The chain links TRBV27 to TRBJ2-1, with TRBD1 as a possible D gene (6 bases). The V gene's germline CDR1 is MNHEY and CDR2 SMNVEV (reference sequence). V was trimmed by 5 bases and J by 7 bases, leaving 12 bases between them. This CDR3 is 13 amino acids long. CDR3 sequence reads: CASSPNRVNEQFF. DNA of the CDR3: TGTGCCAGCAGTCCAAACAGGGTAAATGAGCAGTTCTTC.

The chain carries TRBV20-1 and TRBJ1-2; D gene ambiguous. The CDR3 sequence is 11 residues long. From germline, CDR1 is DFQATT and CDR2 SNEGSKA (reference sequence). Trimming took 5 bases from V and 3 from J, leaving 7 bases between them. As DNA, the CDR3 is TGCAGTGCTCCGGGAGACTATGGCTACACCTTC. Translating it yields CSAPGDYGYTF.

This chain links TRBV30 with TRBJ2-5; TRBD1 is a possible D gene (5 bases). The end of the DNA is better explained by TRBJ2-7, so the J call may be wrong. Per the germline V gene, CDR1 is GTSNPN and CDR2 is SVGIG (reference sequence). The CDR3 runs 14 residues. The CDR3: CASSYWGASYEQYF. Here the CDR3 DNA reads TGTGCCTCTTCTTACTGGGGCGCGTCCTACGAGCAGTACTTC.

V gene TRBV6-6 combines with J gene TRBJ2-7; 8 positions match TRBD1. The CDR3 has 15 amino acids. V was pared by 6 bases and J by 1 base, with 8 bases of the junction left unmatched. Germline CDR1 and CDR2: MNHNY and SVGAGI (reference sequence). In nucleotides, the CDR3 is TGTGCCAGCAGCCTTACAGGGGGATTTTCCTACGAGCAGTACTTC. Translation: CASSLTGGFSYEQYF.

The rearrangement links TRBV6-6 to TRBJ2-7; D may be TRBD2 (5 bases). V was clipped by 5 bases and J by 4 bases, with 6 bases between them. The CDR3 covers 11 residues. Germline V gene data show CDR1 as MNHNY and CDR2 as SVGAGI (reference sequence). In DNA, the CDR3 is TGTGCCAGCAGTCGGGGTTACGAGCAGTACTTC. It translates to CASSRGYEQYF.

The rearrangement joins TRBV7-9 to TRBJ1-1; the match to TRBD1 covers 10 bases. This CDR3 contains 16 residues. Trimming at V came to 6 bases and at J to 3 bases, leaving 10 bases not matched to a gene. In germline, CDR1 is SEHNR, CDR2 FQNEAQ (reference sequence). The DNA for the CDR3 is TGTGCCAGCAGTCAGACCCGGACAGGGGGAGACACTGAAGCTTTCTTT. Its translation: CASSQTRTGGDTEAFF.

The chain joins TRBV7-2 to TRBJ1-5; weak D call: TRBD1 (6 bases). Trimming took off 3 bases at V and 11 bases at J, with 14 bases between the two ends. The CDR3 totals 13 residues. Germline-derived CDR1 and CDR2 are SGHTA and FQGNSA. CDR3 sequence: CASSFTGPKAQHF. The CDR3 region has the DNA TGTGCCAGCAGCTTCACAGGGCCTAAGGCCCAGCATTTT.

The V call is TRBV7-8, the J call TRBJ1-2; D uncertain. V was clipped by 5 bases and J by 1 base, with 14 bases between them. Germline loops: CDR1 SGHVS, CDR2 FQNEAQ. The CDR3 covers 15 residues. In DNA, the CDR3 is TGTGCCAGCAGCCAACTCCGACGGGTTAACTATGGCTACACCTTC. This gives the protein CASSQLRRVNYGYTF.

V is TRBV5-5 and J is TRBJ2-7, with 11 bases that match TRBD1. V was pared by 2 bases and J by 4 bases, with 5 bases of the junction left unmatched. Germline CDR1 reads SGHKS; CDR2 reads YYEKEE (reference sequence). The CDR3 runs 15 residues. Here the CDR3 DNA reads TGTGCCAGCAGCTTCTCAGGGACAGGGGGATACGAGCAGTACTTC. Its protein product is CASSFSGTGGYEQYF.

The V gene is TRBV13, the J gene TRBJ2-5; 12 positions match TRBD2. V shed 3 bases, J shed 5 bases, and the junction held 10 bases outside the gene matches. The CDR3 has 17 residues. The germline V gene encodes CDR1 PRHDT and CDR2 FYEKMQ (reference sequence). This CDR3 is CASSFRGSLAGGETQYF. In nucleotides, the CDR3 is TGTGCCAGCAGCTTCCGGGGGAGCCTAGCGGGAGGGGAGACCCAGTACTTC.